This TCR beta chain was profiled in a study of shared clonotypes between healthy human individuals. General study results and limits: Naive subsets typically showed greater estimated richness than memory subsets. Incomplete sequencing of sorted subsets was indicated by rarefaction despite large depth.

The CDR3 spans 14 residues. CDR1 is LNHDA, CDR2 SQIVND, per germline (reference sequence). Trimming took 5 bases from V and 8 from J, leaving 18 bases between them. Worth noting for this clone: Its antigen is not known.

Participating donors were healthy, HIV-negative adults free of recent acute infections or vaccinations. Investigators divided CD4+ cells into CD45RA+ naive and CD45RA-negative memory subsets. Libraries were prepared by immunoSEQ multiplex PCR; TCRdb keeps only in-frame clonotypes and omits some of them. Of approximately 700,000 clones in the sample, less than 80% were seen once. Source material: memory CD4+ T cells sorted from blood. Stated subset: CD45RA-negative fraction. The V and J genes are TRBV19 and TRBJ1-2; D gene unclear. The receptor comes from a woman aged 25 to 39 in good health. The CDR3 region has the DNA TGTGCCAGTAGTTTCCTCTCCAGGAACGAGGGCTACACCTTC. The encoded protein is CASSFLSRNEGYTF.